Below are 20 T cell receptor beta chains sequenced from a single sample in a study of OX40 agonist ivuxolimab in advanced cancers. Only in-frame clones appear in the TCRdb table, and some are missing; sequencing was by immunoSEQ multiplex PCR. The sample shows 50,000 to 70,000 clones, 85% to 95% of them seen only once. Specimen: CD4+ or CD8+ T cells sorted from blood, collected in a trial of the OX40 agonist ivuxolimab. Source of these receptors: an adult with an advanced solid tumor such as melanoma, head and neck, liver or kidney cancer.

A note on this clone: Additional DNA sequences in this sample encode the identical CDR3. The chain combines TRBV2 with TRBJ2-1; D is perhaps TRBD2 (5 bases). Germline V gives CDR1 SNHLY, CDR2 FYNNEI. The CDR3 covers 14 residues. CDR3: CATSDETNYNEQFF. In DNA form, the CDR3 reads TGTGCTACCTCTGACGAGACTAACTACAATGAGCAGTTCTTC. Variable domain in full (rest from reference TRBV2 and TRBJ2-1): EPEVTQTPSHQVTQMGQEVILRCVPISNHLYFYWYRQILGQKVEFLVSFYNNEISEKSEIFDDQFSVERPDGSNFTLKIRSTKLEDSAMYFCATSDETNYNEQFFGPGTRLTVL.

The gene calls are TRBV29-1 and TRBJ1-5; 10 bases map to TRBD1. V trimming: 4 bases; J trimming: 4 bases; junction bases outside the gene matches: 1. The CDR3 is made up of 13 amino acids. In germline, CDR1 is SQVTM, CDR2 ANQGSEA. The CDR3 nucleotides are TGCAGCGTTGGGGACAGGGGAAATCAGCCCCAGCATTTT. Translated: CSVGDRGNQPQHF.

The V and J genes are TRBV15 and TRBJ1-1; 7 bases are a match to TRBD1. This CDR3 is 15 amino acids long. Germline V CDR1 and CDR2: LNHNV, YYDKDF (reference sequence). Trimming took 2 bases from V and 3 from J; bases not matched to a gene: 6. This CDR3 reads CATSRITGAYTEAFF. DNA of the CDR3: TGTGCCACCAGCAGAATTACAGGGGCCTACACTGAAGCTTTCTTT.

The rearrangement uses TRBV5-4 and TRBJ2-5, with 9 bases lining up with TRBD1. Germline V CDR1 and CDR2: SGHNT, YYREEE (reference sequence). Trimming removed 1 base from V and 4 bases from J; junction bases left unmatched: 11. The length of the CDR3 is 17 residues. This CDR3 reads CASSLWGQGETRETQYF. The CDR3 bases are TGTGCCAGCAGCTTGTGGGGACAGGGCGAAACGAGAGAGACCCAGTACTTC. Full variable domain (rest looked up from reference TRBV5-4 and TRBJ2-5): ETGVTQSPTHLIKTRGQQVTLRCSSQSGHNTVSWYQQALGQGPQFIFQYYREEENGRGNFPPRFSGLQFPNYSSELNVNALELDDSALYLCASSLWGQGETRETQYFGPGTRLLVL.

The V and J genes are TRBV7-9 and TRBJ2-7; D call uncertain. Germline V gene sequence: CDR1 SEHNR, CDR2 FQNEAQ (reference sequence). This CDR3 region has 15 residues. V lost 2 bases and J lost 0, with 11 bases in between. This CDR3 reads CASSLTGPRSYEQYF. CDR3 coding DNA: TGTGCCAGCAGCTTAACCGGGCCCCGCTCCTACGAGCAGTACTTC.

The V and J genes are TRBV2 and TRBJ2-1; D perhaps matches TRBD1 (5 bases). With 7 bases removed from V and 9 bases from J, the gap between germline ends came to 13 bases. The germline gives CDR1 SNHLY, CDR2 FYNNEI. The CDR3 runs 12 residues. This CDR3 reads CASTEDITEQFF. The CDR3 DNA follows: TGTGCCAGCACTGAGGACATCACTGAGCAGTTCTTC.

This rearrangement joins TRBV5-6 to TRBJ2-6, with TRBD2 identical over 14 bases. The trim removed 4 bases at V and 4 bases at J, leaving 7 bases unmatched. This CDR3 is 18 amino acids long. Germline V gives CDR1 SGHDT, CDR2 YYEEEE. The DNA of the CDR3 is TGTGCCAGCAGCGACGGACTAGCGGGAGGCTCCGGGGCCAACGTCCTGACTTTC. Translating gives CASSDGLAGGSGANVLTF.

V is TRBV18 and J is TRBJ2-7; 15 bases are shared with TRBD2. V shed 2 bases, J shed 5 bases, and the junction held 10 bases outside the gene matches. The germline CDR1 and CDR2 sequences are KGHSH and LQKENI. The CDR3 has 18 residues. This CDR3 is CASSPFWGLAGGENEQYF. In DNA, the CDR3 is TGTGCCAGCTCACCATTTTGGGGACTAGCGGGAGGCGAGAACGAGCAGTACTTC.

The chain joins TRBV6-5 to TRBJ1-2; D is ambiguous. Trimming left V 0 bases short and J 2 bases short, with 7 bases between. The CDR3 has 14 amino acids. Germline V gene data show CDR1 as MNHEY and CDR2 as SVGAGI. CDR3 DNA: TGTGCCAGCAGTTACTCACAGCTGAACTATGGCTACACCTTC. Its protein is CASSYSQLNYGYTF.

The V call is TRBV18, the J call TRBJ1-1, with D unresolved. The V gene's germline CDR1 is KGHSH and CDR2 LQKENI. The CDR3 extends over 14 amino acids. Trimming took off 3 bases at V and 3 bases at J, with 11 bases between the two ends. The CDR3 reads CASSPAVGYTEAFF. As DNA, the CDR3 is TGTGCCAGCTCACCGGCCGTGGGGTACACTGAAGCTTTCTTT.

V usage is TRBV28 and J usage is TRBJ2-4; a possible D gene is TRBD1 (5 bases). Trimming took off 6 bases at V and 13 bases at J, with 19 bases between the two ends. This CDR3 has 13 amino acids. The germline V gene has CDR1 MDHEN and CDR2 SYDVKM. CDR3 coding DNA: TGTGCCAGCAGCCGAAAAATACAGGTTCTACAGTACTTC. Protein: CASSRKIQVLQYF.

The chain has TRBV19 and TRBJ1-1; D is perhaps TRBD1 (5 bases). The CDR3 contains 14 residues. CDR1 is LNHDA and CDR2 is SQIVND in the germline V gene (reference sequence). V was clipped by 5 bases and J by 3 bases, with 13 bases between them. CDR3 in amino acids: CASSWGHRDTEAFF. In DNA, the CDR3 is TGTGCCAGTAGTTGGGGCCATAGGGACACTGAAGCTTTCTTT.

V is TRBV6-5 and J is TRBJ2-1; 8 bases fit TRBD1. The V gene's germline CDR1 is MNHEY and CDR2 SVGAGI. Unmatched junction bases numbered 10, after V lost 6 bases and J lost 6 bases. This CDR3 spans 15 amino acids. In DNA form, the CDR3 reads TGTGCCAGCAGGACCGACAGGGGTGGTCTCAATGAGCAGTTCTTC. This translates into CASRTDRGGLNEQFF.

The chain links TRBV5-1 to TRBJ2-2; TRBD1 aligns across 11 bases. CDR1 and CDR2 from the germline V gene are SGHRS and YFSETQ. This CDR3 has 15 amino acids. V shed 5 bases and J 6 bases; nucleotides not matched to a gene: 6. DNA for the CDR3: TGCGCCAGCAGAATTAGGACAGGGGGCCCCGGGGAGCTGTTTTTT. As protein: CASRIRTGGPGELFF. Using reference TRBV5-1 and TRBJ2-2 for the parts outside the CDR3, the full variable domain is KAGVTQTPRYLIKTRGQQVTLSCSPISGHRSVSWYQQTPGQGLQFLFEYFSETQRNKGNFPGRFSGRQFSNSRSEMNVSTLELGDSALYLCASRIRTGGPGELFFGEGSRLTVL.

The chain carries TRBV30 and TRBJ2-7; D is uncertain. In germline, CDR1 is GTSNPN, CDR2 SVGIG (reference sequence). CDR3 length: 14 amino acids. V was shortened by 1 base and J by 2 bases, with 12 bases between the two germline ends. CDR3 nucleotides: TGTGCCTGGAGTGGGCAGACACGGACCTACGAGCAGTACTTC. The encoded protein is CAWSGQTRTYEQYF.

The chain has TRBV11-2 and TRBJ2-5; no reliable D call. The CDR3 loop spans 14 amino acids. Germline assignment: CDR1 SGHAT and CDR2 FQNNGV. V lost 1 base and J 3 bases, leaving 9 bases between the germline ends. DNA of the CDR3: TGTGCCAGCAGCTTAGGCGGCAGCGAAGAGACCCAGTACTTC. It yields the protein CASSLGGSEETQYF. The full variable domain, in which reference TRBV11-2 and TRBJ2-5 provide the parts outside the CDR3, is EAGVAQSPRYKIIEKRQSVAFWCNPISGHATLYWYQQILGQGPKLLIQFQNNGVVDDSQLPKDRFSAERLKGVDSTLKIQPAKLEDSAVYLCASSLGGSEETQYFGPGTRLLVL.

The gene calls are TRBV5-4 and TRBJ2-5, with TRBD2 matching 10 bases. The J call could be wrong; TRBJ2-7 is a better fit for the DNA end. Germline V lookup: CDR1 SGHNT, CDR2 YYREEE (reference sequence). The CDR3 runs to 16 residues. The CDR3 reads CASSSGLAGAAYEQYF. Written as DNA, the CDR3 is TGTGCCAGCAGCTCAGGCCTAGCGGGAGCCGCCTACGAGCAGTACTTC.

The CDR3 is CSVQDRGSSTDTQYF. As DNA, the CDR3 is TGCAGCGTACAAGACAGGGGGTCTAGCACAGATACGCAGTATTTT. The J gene is TRBJ2-3, the V gene TRBV29-1; 9 positions agree with TRBD1. Germline CDR1 and CDR2: SQVTM and ANQGSEA. V was clipped by 6 bases and J by 0 bases; unmatched bases: 7. The CDR3 extends over 15 amino acids.

The V call is TRBV7-9, the J call TRBJ2-5; TRBD2 aligns across 7 bases. The V segment lost 0 bases and the J segment 2 bases; nucleotides outside the gene matches: 3. The CDR3 runs 15 residues. The V gene's germline CDR1 is SEHNR and CDR2 FQNEAQ (reference sequence). This chain's CDR3 is CASSLAAGAQETQYF. Here the CDR3 DNA reads TGTGCCAGCAGCTTAGCGGCGGGAGCTCAAGAGACCCAGTACTTC.

This chain joins TRBV18 and TRBJ2-3, with 8 bases that match TRBD2. This CDR3 has 15 residues. J lost 3 bases, V lost 3 bases, and 5 bases had no gene match. Germline CDR1 is KGHSH and CDR2 is LQKENI. The CDR3 nucleotides read TGTGCCAGCTCACCTCCGGGACTAGGGACAGATACGCAGTATTTT. This codes for CASSPPGLGTDTQYF.